The 14 T cell receptor beta chains listed next were all sequenced from one sample in a study of T cell repertoires in cytomegalovirus infection. For these receptors, no antigen is known. TCRdb called the reads again in MiXCR, with one record for every CDR3 protein. The repertoire holds hundreds of thousands of distinct CDR3 sequences, with around a third as singletons. Sample: cultured PBMCs, taken from culture after CMV antigen stimulation. The receptors were sampled from a human donor in good health (CMV status not recorded). Some clones in this sample may be carry-over from other donors' samples.

This clonotype has just a few counts. The rearrangement uses TRBV11-3 and TRBJ2-1, with TRBD1 matching over 10 bases. With 5 bases clipped from V and 3 bases from J, the junction kept 7 bases outside the gene matches. The CDR3 covers 16 residues. Germline CDR1 and CDR2: SGHNT and YENEEA. CDR3 coding DNA: TGTGCCAGCAGCCCCTCGACAGGGGGCTACTACAATGAGCAGTTCTTC. It codes for CASSPSTGGYYNEQFF.

V and J are TRBV28 and TRBJ2-6; D uncertain. This CDR3 is 14 amino acids long. Germline CDR1 and CDR2: MDHEN and SYDVKM. V was pared by 7 bases and J by 0 bases, with 7 bases between. CDR3 DNA: TGTGCCAGCACCCGTCGCTCTGGGGCCAACGTCCTGACTTTC. Translating it yields CASTRRSGANVLTF.

This clonotype appeared a few times. The chain is built from TRBV19 and TRBJ1-2, with unresolved D. This CDR3 spans 14 amino acids. Germline V CDR1 and CDR2: LNHDA, SQIVND (reference sequence). Trimming pared 4 bases from V and 6 bases from J, leaving 15 bases between. CDR3 sequence (DNA): TGTGCCAGTAGTAGCAGAGGAACAGCGGATGGCTACACCTTC. Protein product: CASSSRGTADGYTF.

This clonotype has ten or more counts. CDR3 protein: CASRTATSGNTIYF. In DNA form, the CDR3 reads TGTGCCAGCAGGACGGCGACTTCTGGAAACACCATATATTTT. The V call is TRBV7-2, the J call TRBJ1-3; no clear D gene. The ends were cut back, 6 bases at V and 1 base at J, with 10 bases in the middle. Germline CDR1 reads SGHTA; CDR2 reads FQGNSA. This CDR3 region has 14 residues. Looking up the rest from reference TRBV7-2 and TRBJ1-3 gives the full variable domain: GAGVSQSPSNKVTEKGKDVELRCDPISGHTALYWYRQSLGQGLEFLIYFQGNSAPDKSGLPSDRFSAERTGGSVSTLTIQRTQQEDSAVYLCASRTATSGNTIYFGEGSWLTVV.

The DNA for the CDR3 is TGTGCCAGCAGCTTAGAGGGCGGCGGGGAGCTGTTTTTT. Amino acid sequence: CASSLEGGGELFF. This chain links TRBV7-2 with TRBJ2-2; no firm D call. V lost 1 base to trimming and J lost 7 bases, with 7 bases between them. Germline V lookup: CDR1 SGHTA, CDR2 FQGNSA. The CDR3 runs 13 residues. Filled out from reference TRBV7-2 and TRBJ2-2, the complete variable domain reads GAGVSQSPSNKVTEKGKDVELRCDPISGHTALYWYRQSLGQGLEFLIYFQGNSAPDKSGLPSDRFSAERTGGSVSTLTIQRTQQEDSAVYLCASSLEGGGELFFGEGSRLTVL.

V gene TRBV12-3 or TRBV12-4 combines with J gene TRBJ2-1; TRBD2 matches at 7 bases. J lost 5 bases, V lost 5 bases, and 9 bases had no gene match. The CDR3 covers 15 residues. Here the CDR3 reads CASSRRGDPHNEQFF. CDR3 nucleotides: TGTGCCAGCAGTCGACGGGGGGATCCCCACAATGAGCAGTTCTTC.

The chain couples TRBV12-5 to TRBJ1-5; 8 nucleotides agree with TRBD1. The germline gives CDR1 LGHNT, CDR2 FRNRAP. The trim removed 4 bases at V and 4 bases at J, leaving 18 bases unmatched. This CDR3 is 19 amino acids long. The CDR3 region has the DNA TGTGCTAGTGGTTGGGGGACAGGCCGAGCGGCGCCCCAAAATCAGCCCCAGCATTTT. Its translation: CASGWGTGRAAPQNQPQHF.

This clonotype has more than one count but fewer than ten. The J gene is TRBJ2-7, the V gene TRBV5-5, with a possible D match to TRBD1 (6 bases). Between the trimmed V and J ends, which lost 1 base and 4 bases, there was a span of 15 bases. Germline V CDR1 and CDR2: SGHKS, YYEKEE (reference sequence). CDR3 size: 15 residues. The CDR3 coding sequence is TGTGCCAGCAGCTTGCCCGGGACACAAACATACGAGCAGTACTTC. The encoded protein is CASSLPGTQTYEQYF. The full variable domain, its missing parts supplied by reference TRBV5-5 and TRBJ2-7, is DAGVTQSPTHLIKTRGQQVTLRCSPISGHKSVSWYQQVLGQGPQFIFQYYEKEERGRGNFPDRFSARQFPNYSSELNVNALLLGDSALYLCASSLPGTQTYEQYFGPGTRLTVT.

The chain recombines TRBV5-1 with TRBJ1-5; TRBD1 matches 7 bases. Unmatched junction bases numbered 6, after V lost 4 bases and J lost 5 bases. Germline-derived CDR1 and CDR2 are SGHRS and YFSETQ. The CDR3 runs 14 residues. The CDR3 bases are TGCGCCAGCAGCCAGACAGGGTTGGATCAGCCCCAGCATTTT. As protein: CASSQTGLDQPQHF.

This clonotype was seen repeatedly, ten times or more. The chain joins TRBV7-2 to TRBJ2-7; 7 bases are a match to TRBD1. The CDR3 is 14 amino acids. Germline V CDR1 and CDR2: SGHTA, FQGNSA. The J segment lost 3 bases and the V segment lost 5 bases, leaving 7 bases of the junction unmatched. The DNA of the CDR3 is TGTGCCAGCAGCAAACAGGGGAAGGTCTACGAGCAGTACTTC. As protein: CASSKQGKVYEQYF.

The J gene is TRBJ2-2, the V gene TRBV2; D remains unclear. The CDR3 has 14 amino acids. CDR1 is SNHLY and CDR2 is FYNNEI in the germline V gene. Trimming shortened V by 8 bases and J by 6 bases, and 16 bases separated the two germline ends. CDR3 bases: TGTGCCAGCGAGGCTGGCGAACATTCCGGGGAGCTGTTTTTT. Encoded protein: CASEAGEHSGELFF.

This clonotype has more than one count but fewer than ten. The chain has TRBV12-3 or TRBV12-4 and TRBJ2-3; 15 bases match TRBD2. After removal of 5 bases from V and 8 bases from J, the junction contained 5 bases not matched to a gene. The length of the CDR3 is 15 residues. The chain's CDR3 is CASSIGLAGGGTQYF. Written as DNA, the CDR3 is TGTGCCAGCAGTATCGGACTAGCGGGAGGGGGTACGCAGTATTTT.

This clonotype was counted only a few times. The chain is built from TRBV3-1 and TRBJ2-3; D uncertain. Germline values: CDR1 LGHDT, CDR2 YNNKEL (reference sequence). V lost 4 bases to trimming and J lost 7 bases, with 15 bases between them. CDR3 size: 14 residues. The DNA for the CDR3 is TGTGCCAGCAGCCCTGTTGGTAGCACCTATACGCAGTATTTT. Translating it yields CASSPVGSTYTQYF.

The V gene is TRBV12-5, the J gene TRBJ2-1; D unclear. Looked up from germline, CDR1 is LGHNT and CDR2 is FRNRAP. Trimming removed 5 bases at V and 5 bases at J, with 10 bases between. This CDR3 comprises 13 residues. CDR3 sequence: CASGPRTHNEQFF. The CDR3 DNA reads as TGTGCTAGTGGTCCCAGGACCCACAATGAGCAGTTCTTC.